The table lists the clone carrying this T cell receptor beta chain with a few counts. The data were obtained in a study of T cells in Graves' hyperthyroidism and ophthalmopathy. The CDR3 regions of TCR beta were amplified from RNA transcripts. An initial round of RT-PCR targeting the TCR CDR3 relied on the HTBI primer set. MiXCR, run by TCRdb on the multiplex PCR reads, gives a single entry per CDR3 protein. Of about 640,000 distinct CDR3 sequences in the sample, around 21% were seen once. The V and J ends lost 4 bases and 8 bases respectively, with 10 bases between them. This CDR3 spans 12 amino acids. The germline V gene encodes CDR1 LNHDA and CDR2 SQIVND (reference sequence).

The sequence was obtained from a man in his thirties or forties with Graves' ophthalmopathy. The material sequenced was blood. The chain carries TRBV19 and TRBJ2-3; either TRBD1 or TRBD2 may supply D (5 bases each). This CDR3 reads CASSTQGATQYF. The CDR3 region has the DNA TGTGCCAGTAGTACCCAGGGAGCTACGCAGTATTTT.